This TCR beta chain was sequenced during a study of shared clonotypes between healthy human individuals. The CDR3 sequence is 16 residues long. Germline V gene sequence: CDR1 LGHNA, CDR2 YSLEER. With 1 base clipped from V and 0 bases from J, the junction kept 5 bases outside the gene matches. With regard to this clone: Its antigen is undetermined.

The investigators split CD4+ cells into a CD45RA+ naive subset and a CD45RA-negative memory subset. Measured with immunoSEQ multiplex PCR; TCRdb has only the in-frame clones, and not every one. The sample shows approximately 2.4 million clones, approximately 94% of them seen only once. Whole-study results and caveats: The sole specimen, blood, was sampled, and tissue repertoires likely differ.

The material sequenced was naive CD4+ T cells sorted from blood. Indicated subset: CD45RA+ positively selected. The rearrangement joins TRBV4-3 to TRBJ1-1; TRBD1 matches 7 bases. The source of this sequence is a young man in good health. This CDR3 reads CASSQGPGTVNTEAFF. For the CDR3, the DNA is TGCGCCAGCAGCCAAGGCCCGGGGACAGTGAACACTGAAGCTTTCTTT.